These T cell receptor beta chains were read from a single sample in a study of molecular identifiers for immune sequencing clone quantification. TCRdb independently ran MiXCR on the PCR reads; one entry per CDR3 protein. Among under 600,000 distinct CDR3 sequences listed, over 20% were seen once. Sequenced sample: naive CD8+ T cells from blood, with Jurkat cell RNA spiked in. These receptors were obtained from a human donor in good health. Some libraries in this study had Jurkat cell RNA spiked in. The CDR3 runs from the conserved cysteine through the conserved F or W. D genes are given only for firm matches. Some rows mark clone size as missing; the rest say once, few, many or name a class of expanded clone.

V gene,J gene,clone size,D gene,CDR3 DNA,CDR3 protein
TRBV5-6,TRBJ2-3,.,TRBD1,TGTGCCAGCAGCTGGGCAACAGGGGAAGTGAGCACAGATACGCAGTATTTT,CASSWATGEVSTDTQYF
TRBV4-1,TRBJ2-5,.,TRBD2,TGCGCCAGCAGCCAAGTAGTAGCGGGAGTAGAGACCCAGTACTTC,CASSQVVAGVETQYF
TRBV9,TRBJ2-5,few,.,TGTGCCAGCAGCGGGATTGACAGGCCCGGCTGGCGAGAGACCCAGTACTTC,CASSGIDRPGWRETQYF
TRBV6-2/TRBV6-3,TRBJ2-3,few,.,TGTGCCAGCACCCAGCTCCACGCCACAGATACGCAGTATTTT,CASTQLHATDTQYF
TRBV5-1,TRBJ2-7,.,TRBD1,TGCGCCAGCAGCACAGTCGACAGGGCAGGGGAGCAGTACTTC,CASSTVDRAGEQYF
TRBV19,TRBJ1-5,.,TRBD1,TGTGCCAGTAGTCCTGGACAGGGCCCCCCGCCCCAGCATTTT,CASSPGQGPPPQHF
TRBV6-7,TRBJ1-4,.,.,TGTGCCAGCAGTAGGGACGTTAATGAAAAACTGTTTTTT,CASSRDVNEKLFF
TRBV11-3,TRBJ2-7,.,.,TGTGCCAGCAGCCAGGACTCCCCCCACGAGCAGTACTTC,CASSQDSPHEQYF
TRBV9,TRBJ2-5,many,TRBD2,TGTGCCAGCAGCCAGGAAGCGGGACTAGCGGGAGGTACCCAGTACTTC,CASSQEAGLAGGTQYF
TRBV27,TRBJ2-2,few,.,TGTGCCCAGCGTTACCGAGGGCTGTTTTTT,CAQRYRGLFF
TRBV29-1,TRBJ2-4,many,.,TGCAGCGTAGAAGGGGCAGCCAAGAAAGGTCTAGCCAAAAACATTCAGTACTTC,CSVEGAAKKGLAKNIQYF
TRBV20-1,TRBJ1-1,.,TRBD1,TGCAGTGTCAGGGGGGCGGACACTGAAGCCTTCTTT,CSVRGADTEAFF
TRBV7-9,TRBJ2-7,many,TRBD1,TGTGCCAGCAGCCCTACGGACAGGGGGCAGTATCTTGGCGAGCAGTACTTC,CASSPTDRGQYLGEQYF
TRBV4-3,TRBJ2-3,many,.,TGCGCCAGCAGCCAAGAAAGGAGCGGACTGGGCCGCACAGATACGCAGTATTTT,CASSQERSGLGRTDTQYF
TRBV13,TRBJ2-1,.,TRBD2,TGTGCCAGCAGCCGACCGACTAGCGGGGGGCCATCCTACAATGAGCAGTTCTTC,CASSRPTSGGPSYNEQFF
TRBV7-8,TRBJ2-5,once,.,TGTGCCAGCAGCTTAGCGGTGCGTCAAGAGACCCAGTACTTC,CASSLAVRQETQYF
TRBV1,TRBJ2-3,few,.,TGCACCAGCAGCAAAAAGCCACTAGCGGGGAGCACAGATACGCAGTATTTT,CTSSKKPLAGSTDTQYF
TRBV7-9,TRBJ2-2,many,TRBD2,TGTGCCAGCAGCTTAAGGACTAGCGGGTACGCGAACACCGGGGAGCTGTTTTTT,CASSLRTSGYANTGELFF
TRBV6-5,TRBJ2-1,.,TRBD2,TGTGCCAGCAGTTACTCGACTTGGCTAGCGGGGGGCGGGGAGCAGTTCTTC,CASSYSTWLAGGGEQFF
TRBV6-1,TRBJ2-1,few,TRBD1,TGTGCCAGCACGGACAGGCACTACAATGAGCAGTTCTTC,CASTDRHYNEQFF
TRBV13,TRBJ2-1,.,.,TGTGCCAGCAGCCCCAGTTTCGGGGCGCACTACAATGAGCAGTTCTTC,CASSPSFGAHYNEQFF
TRBV27,TRBJ1-4,few,TRBD1,TGTGCCAGCAGTCTCTACAGGGGAACGGCTAATGAAAAACTGTTTTTT,CASSLYRGTANEKLFF
TRBV19,TRBJ2-7,many,TRBD1,TGTGCCAGTAGTACAACAGGGGGCTTGGAGAGCGAGCAGTACTTC,CASSTTGGLESEQYF
TRBV6-9,TRBJ2-7,.,.,TGTGCCAGCAGTTTTGGGACGTTCTCCTACGAGCAGTACTTC,CASSFGTFSYEQYF
TRBV23-1,TRBJ2-6,few,.,TGCGCCAGCAGTCCCCCCCCTGGGGCAGGGAACGCGCAGGACTCTGGGGCCAACGTCCTGACTTTC,CASSPPPGAGNAQDSGANVLTF
TRBV24-1,TRBJ2-1,.,TRBD2,TGTGCCACCAGAGCGGGAGAGCTACATGAGCAGTTCTTC,CATRAGELHEQFF
TRBV28,TRBJ2-7,many,.,TGTGCCAGCACCCTCGCCCACGAGCAGTACTTC,CASTLAHEQYF
TRBV29-1,TRBJ2-2,many,.,TGCAGCGTCGGGACTCCTAACACCGGGGAGCTGTTTTTT,CSVGTPNTGELFF
TRBV7-9,TRBJ2-1,few,.,TGTGCCAGCAGCTTACCCAGTAGCGAGCAGTTCTTC,CASSLPSSEQFF
TRBV7-8,TRBJ1-3,.,TRBD1,TGTGCCAGCAGCCTGCTACAGGGGGTTGGAAACACCATATATTTT,CASSLLQGVGNTIYF
TRBV4-3,TRBJ2-7,.,.,TGCGCCAGCAGCCAAGACTACCTATCCGGGACAATGATCTCCTACGAGCAGTACTTC,CASSQDYLSGTMISYEQYF
TRBV7-9,TRBJ1-1,few,TRBD1,TGTGCCAGCAGCTTGGGACAGGGGAGGCACACTGAAGCTTTCTTT,CASSLGQGRHTEAFF
TRBV5-3,TRBJ2-7,.,.,TGTGCCAGCAGACCACACGGGGGACCCTACGAGCAGTACTTC,CASRPHGGPYEQYF
TRBV3-1,TRBJ2-7,few,.,TGTGCCAGCAGCCAAGGGACGGTCCCCTCCTACGAGCAGTACTTC,CASSQGTVPSYEQYF
TRBV4-1,TRBJ1-1,.,TRBD1,TGCGCCAGCGGACCGGGACAGATGAACACTGAAGCTTTCTTT,CASGPGQMNTEAFF
TRBV27,TRBJ2-3,.,.,TGTGCCAGCAGTCCCCCGTGGGGAGATACGCAGTATTTT,CASSPPWGDTQYF
TRBV19,TRBJ2-1,.,TRBD2,TGTGCCAGTAGTATAATAGCGGGGACTTACAATGAGCAGTTCTTC,CASSIIAGTYNEQFF
TRBV18,TRBJ2-2,few,TRBD1,TGTGCCAGCCGGCAAACGACAGGGGTCGTGTGGACCGGGGAGCTGTTTTTT,CASRQTTGVVWTGELFF
TRBV4-1,TRBJ2-7,few,TRBD2,TGCGCCAGCAGCTTCCGACTAGCGGGGAGCGACGAGCAGTACTTC,CASSFRLAGSDEQYF
TRBV4-1,TRBJ2-7,few,.,TGCGCCAGCAGCCATCCTCTAGGGCCGGACGAGCAGTACTTC,CASSHPLGPDEQYF
TRBV12-3/TRBV12-4,TRBJ1-1,many,.,TGTGCCAGCAGTTCCTCGGGCAACACTGAAGCTTTCTTT,CASSSSGNTEAFF
TRBV11-2,TRBJ2-1,.,TRBD2,TGTGCCAGCAGCCTAGGACTAGCGGGAGAGGCCTACAATGAGCAGTTCTTC,CASSLGLAGEAYNEQFF